Listed here is a single T cell receptor (beta chain). The data derive from a study of blood T cell repertoires in COVID-19. On the study more broadly: COVID-19 samples, acute and convalescent, were from the United States, Italy and Spain.

Two negative PCRs, clearance, or symptom resolution characterized the recovered Cohort 3 donors. Profiling relied on immunoSEQ multiplex PCR, and the TCRdb table lists in-frame clones only, not all of them. The data contain 150,000 to 200,000 clones, about 88% of them singletons. Germline V lookup: CDR1 LNHDA, CDR2 SQIVND (reference sequence). Trimming stripped 3 bases from V and 8 bases from J, with 13 bases between. CDR3 length equals 13 residues. The sequence was obtained from a woman between 18 and 29 years old who had recovered from COVID-19. Sequences were obtained from PBMCs or T cells enriched from blood (not recorded which). V is TRBV19 and J is TRBJ1-1, with D unresolved. The CDR3: CASSMTARAEAFF. CDR3 DNA: TGTGCCAGTAGTATGACGGCTCGAGCGGAAGCTTTCTTT.